This T cell receptor beta chain was found in a study of human T cells and chemical hapten exposure. Each CDR3 protein is one row after TCRdb ran MiXCR on the RACE reads. The sample carries around 120,000 distinct CDR3 sequences, about 13% recorded once. This clonotype has at least ten counts. Unmatched junction bases numbered 7, after V lost 5 bases and J lost 7 bases. CDR3 length equals 15 residues. CDR1 and CDR2 (germline): SGHTA, FQGNSA. Time point: pre-sensitization, week 0. Treatment described: therapeutic diphenylcyclopropenone sensitization with weekly scalp DPC. This specimen was whole blood, taken in connection with sensitization to the hapten diphenylcyclopropenone (DPC). This TCR was sampled from a woman aged 18 to 35 with alopecia areata. Some clones in this sample may be carry-over from other donors' samples. The chain recombines TRBV7-2 with TRBJ1-4, with 10 bases fitting TRBD1. This CDR3 is CASSPRQGASEKLFF. The CDR3 region has the DNA TGTGCCAGCAGCCCCAGACAGGGGGCAAGTGAAAAACTGTTTTTT.